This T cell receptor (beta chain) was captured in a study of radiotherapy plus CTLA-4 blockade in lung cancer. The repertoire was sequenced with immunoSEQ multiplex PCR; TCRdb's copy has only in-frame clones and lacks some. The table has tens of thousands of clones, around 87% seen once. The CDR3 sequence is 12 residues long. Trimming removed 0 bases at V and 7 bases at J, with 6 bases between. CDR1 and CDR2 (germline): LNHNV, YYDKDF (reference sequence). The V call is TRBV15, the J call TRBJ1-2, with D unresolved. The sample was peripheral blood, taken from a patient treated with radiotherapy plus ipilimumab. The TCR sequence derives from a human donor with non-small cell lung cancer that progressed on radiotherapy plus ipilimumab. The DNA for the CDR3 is TGTGCCACCAGCAGAGATCAAGTTGGCTACACCTTC. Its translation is CATSRDQVGYTF.